The 20 T cell receptor beta chains below come from one sample, sequenced in a study of vaccination and CD4 T cells after COVID-19. These receptors are not linked to any known antigen. Specified treatment: roughly 11-day PBMC culture with coronavirus spike peptide pools or control peptides (ViraFEST assay). Cultured CD4+ T cell DNA was sequenced using the Oncomine TCR Beta short-read assay. One entry per CDR3 protein results from TCRdb running MiXCR on the PCR reads. The sample holds about 16,000 distinct CDR3 sequences, around 53% seen once. The source was CD4+ T cells from blood, cultured in vitro, collected before SARS-CoV-2 vaccination. These receptor sequences come from a human donor who had recovered from COVID-19.

The rearrangement uses TRBV27 and TRBJ1-6; possible D gene TRBD1, 5 bases. Deletions cut 1 base from V and 0 bases from J, with 25 bases between. This CDR3 has 22 amino acids. The germline V gene encodes CDR1 MNHEY and CDR2 SMNVEV (reference sequence). The CDR3 spells CASSLYPVGTSFISSYNSPLHF. CDR3 DNA: TGTGCCAGCAGTTTATACCCTGTGGGGACCTCCTTTATTAGCTCCTATAATTCACCCCTCCACTTT.

The chain links TRBV6-2 or TRBV6-3 to TRBJ1-2, with 8 bases identical to TRBD1. This CDR3 comprises 15 residues. The V gene's germline CDR1 is MNHEY and CDR2 SVGEGT. V lost 5 bases and J lost 4; bases outside the gene matches: 9. The CDR3 region is CASSPGQDLTYGYTF. The CDR3 DNA reads as TGTGCCAGCAGTCCGGGACAGGACCTGACCTATGGCTACACCTTC.

In this sample, this clonotype turned up a few times. V usage is TRBV20-1 and J usage is TRBJ1-2; D not certain. Germline V gene sequence: CDR1 DFQATT, CDR2 SNEGSKA (reference sequence). The V gene lost 5 bases and the J gene lost 4 bases, with 11 bases spanning the gap. CDR3 length: 12 residues. The CDR3 region is CSAPGFGYGYTF. CDR3 DNA: TGCAGTGCTCCGGGATTCGGCTATGGCTACACCTTC.

The chain has TRBV20-1 and TRBJ1-2; D is perhaps TRBD1 (5 bases). V lost 0 bases, J lost 8 bases, and 10 bases lay in between. This CDR3 is 12 amino acids long. Germline CDR1 is DFQATT and CDR2 is SNEGSKA (reference sequence). In DNA, the CDR3 is TGCAGTGCTAGAGAGGGGGGTTCGGGCTACACCTTC. The encoded protein is CSAREGGSGYTF.

This clonotype occurred once. This chain connects TRBV2 to TRBJ2-1; D is unresolved. With 6 bases removed from V and 5 bases from J, the gap between germline ends came to 11 bases. There are 13 residues in the CDR3. Germline V gene lookup returns CDR1 SNHLY and CDR2 FYNNEI. The CDR3 DNA sequence: TGTGCCAGCAGGAGCGACTGGAACAATGAGCAGTTCTTC. It codes for CASRSDWNNEQFF.

In DNA form, the CDR3 reads TGTGCCAGCAGCTTGCCGTCTTCGACTGAAGCTTTCTTT. Its translation: CASSLPSSTEAFF. The chain combines TRBV7-9 with TRBJ1-1, with no clear D. Germline V CDR1 and CDR2: SEHNR, FQNEAQ (reference sequence). Trimming removed 3 bases from V and 5 bases from J, with 10 bases in between. The CDR3 spans 13 residues.

The CDR3 loop reads CAISVEANSPLHF. In nucleotides, the CDR3 is TGTGCCATCAGTGTGGAAGCTAATTCACCCCTCCACTTT. J is TRBJ1-6 and V is TRBV10-3; D is undetermined. The germline V and J ends were trimmed by 4 bases and 6 bases, with 7 bases remaining between them. This CDR3 contains 13 residues. Germline V lookup: CDR1 ENHRY, CDR2 SYGVKD.

This sequence joins TRBV7-2 and TRBJ2-3; TRBD2 matches 7 bases. From germline, CDR1 is SGHTA and CDR2 FQGNSA. There are 13 residues in the CDR3. Trimming at V came to 5 bases and at J to 4 bases, leaving 3 bases not matched to a gene. The CDR3 sequence: CASSRGVADTQYF. The DNA of the CDR3 is TGTGCCAGCAGCCGGGGGGTCGCAGATACGCAGTATTTT.

The V call is TRBV6-1, the J call TRBJ2-1; tentative D call: TRBD1 (7 bases). This CDR3 is 16 amino acids long. Germline V gene sequence: CDR1 MNHNS, CDR2 SASEGT. V shed 6 bases and J shed 6 bases, with 21 bases lying between them. CDR3 DNA sequence: TGTGCCAGCAGACAAAGGGGACAGCGAGCGGGCAATGAGCAGTTCTTC. Translating it yields CASRQRGQRAGNEQFF.

The rearrangement joins TRBV20-1 to TRBJ1-5, with a weak D call TRBD1 (6 bases). The CDR3 runs 16 residues. Trimming removed 3 bases at V and 2 bases at J, with 17 bases between. Germline CDR1 and CDR2: DFQATT and SNEGSKA (reference sequence). The CDR3 sequence: CSASSQGLGGNQPQHF. CDR3 coding DNA: TGCAGTGCTAGTTCACAGGGTCTGGGGGGCAATCAGCCCCAGCATTTT.

This clonotype was detected only a few times. The chain recombines TRBV7-2 with TRBJ1-2; D perhaps matches TRBD1 (6 bases). Germline V lookup: CDR1 SGHTA, CDR2 FQGNSA. The CDR3 length is 15 residues. V was pared by 3 bases and J by 4 bases, with 15 bases between. In DNA form, the CDR3 reads TGTGCCAGCAGCTTTTATAAGTTGGACAGCTATGGCTACACCTTC. Translating it yields CASSFYKLDSYGYTF.

The V gene is TRBV2, the J gene TRBJ1-5, with TRBD1 identical over 7 bases. This CDR3 spans 14 amino acids. V trimming: 3 bases; J trimming: 4 bases; junction bases outside the gene matches: 3. Germline CDR1 reads SNHLY; CDR2 reads FYNNEI. This chain's CDR3 is CASSDRGLNQPQHF. The CDR3 bases are TGTGCCAGCAGTGACAGGGGGTTAAATCAGCCCCAGCATTTT.

The chain uses TRBV19 and TRBJ1-2; D may be TRBD1 (5 bases). This CDR3 comprises 14 residues. Deletions cut 4 bases from V and 5 bases from J, with 14 bases between. From germline, CDR1 is LNHDA and CDR2 SQIVND (reference sequence). CDR3 residues: CASSNPGQRYGYTF. The CDR3 nucleotides read TGTGCCAGTAGTAATCCGGGGCAGCGGTATGGCTACACCTTC.

This chain connects TRBV20-1 to TRBJ2-3, with TRBD2 matching over 10 bases. J gave up 3 bases and V 4 bases, and 10 bases lay outside the gene matches. Germline assignment: CDR1 DFQATT and CDR2 SNEGSKA (reference sequence). The CDR3 runs 16 residues. The CDR3 region is CSATALAGSLTDTQYF. CDR3 bases: TGCAGTGCTACCGCACTAGCGGGGTCTTTAACAGATACGCAGTATTTT.

This clonotype has a handful of counts. This chain joins TRBV6-1 and TRBJ1-5, with unresolved D. CDR1 and CDR2 from the germline V gene are MNHNS and SASEGT. V lost 2 bases, J lost 5 bases, and 7 bases lay in between. The CDR3 is made up of 13 amino acids. CDR3 sequence (DNA): TGTGCCAGCAGTGAACAGAGAGATCAGCCCCAGCATTTT. This encodes CASSEQRDQPQHF.

V gene TRBV7-6 combines with J gene TRBJ2-2; 9 nucleotides line up with TRBD1. Trimming removed 6 bases from V and 2 bases from J; junction bases left unmatched: 4. Germline-derived CDR1 and CDR2 are SGHVS and FNYEAQ. The CDR3 is 15 amino acids. The CDR3 DNA is TGTGCCAGCAGTTCGACAGGGGGTAACACCGGGGAGCTGTTTTTT. It yields the protein CASSSTGGNTGELFF.

V usage is TRBV25-1 and J usage is TRBJ1-2, with D possibly TRBD1 on 6 matching bases. The CDR3 covers 14 residues. Trimming left V 1 base short and J 4 bases short, with 10 bases between. The germline gives CDR1 MGHDK, CDR2 SYGVNS. The CDR3 sequence: CASSEFDRLYGYTF. In DNA form, the CDR3 reads TGTGCCAGCAGTGAATTTGACAGGCTCTATGGCTACACCTTC.

This clonotype was observed a handful of times. The chain combines TRBV20-1 with TRBJ1-2; TRBD1 might be the D (5 bases). V lost 2 bases to trimming and J lost 5 bases, with 15 bases between them. The CDR3 loop spans 14 amino acids. Per the germline V gene, CDR1 is DFQATT and CDR2 is SNEGSKA (reference sequence). The CDR3 DNA is TGCAGTGCTAGAAAGACCGGGACGAGGTATGGCTACACCTTC. This translates into CSARKTGTRYGYTF.

The chain joins TRBV28 to TRBJ1-5; possible D gene TRBD1, 5 bases. The CDR3 length is 14 residues. In germline, CDR1 is MDHEN, CDR2 SYDVKM. V lost 3 bases and J lost 6, with 12 bases in between. As DNA, the CDR3 is TGTGCCAGCAGTTTGGTGAGGGGCGTTCAGCCCCAGCATTTT. Amino acid sequence: CASSLVRGVQPQHF.

J is TRBJ2-3 and V is TRBV7-9, with D possibly TRBD2 on 6 matching bases. The CDR3 sequence is 17 residues long. V shed 5 bases and J shed 0 bases, with 18 bases lying between them. Germline values: CDR1 SEHNR, CDR2 FQNEAQ (reference sequence). The chain's CDR3 is CASSPVNRRGSTDTQYF. For the CDR3, the DNA is TGTGCCAGCAGCCCCGTCAATCGGCGGGGCAGCACAGATACGCAGTATTTT.